This T cell receptor beta chain is from a study of T cells in Graves' hyperthyroidism and ophthalmopathy. Broader study findings: Progression to ophthalmopathy was predicted a median of approximately seven months early.

Points on this clonotype: Its antigen is as yet unknown.

What was amplified from RNA transcripts were TCR beta CDR3 regions. TCR CDR3 regions were first amplified by RT-PCR with HTBI primers. TCRdb recomputed calls from the multiplex PCR reads with MiXCR, one row per CDR3 protein. The data hold roughly 800,000 distinct CDR3 sequences, with about two fifths observed a single time. With 0 bases removed from V and 5 bases from J, the gap between germline ends came to 14 bases. This CDR3 spans 16 amino acids. Germline V CDR1 and CDR2: MGHRA, YSYEKL. From around 11 ml of fresh peripheral blood, PBMCs were isolated. Sequencing input: blood. The clonotype was recovered from a man aged 18-30 years with Graves' hyperthyroidism. The V gene is TRBV4-1, the J gene TRBJ1-5, with a tentative D call TRBD1 (5 bases). CDR3 sequence (DNA): TGCGCCAGCAGCCAAGAAGGGGCAGCAAACTATCAGCCCCAGCATTTT. Translated: CASSQEGAANYQPQHF.